The 29 T cell receptor beta chains reported below all come from one sample, sequenced in a study of cytomegalovirus exposure and HLA in healthy donors. A multiplex PCR was run with 60 Vbeta primers and 13 Jbeta primers. Profiling relied on immunoSEQ multiplex PCR, and the TCRdb table lists in-frame clones only, not all of them. The sample includes roughly 74,000 clones, about 79% of them seen just once. Sequencing input: PBMCs. The source of these receptors is a man aged 35-49 years in good health and CMV-seronegative.

This sequence joins TRBV10-3 and TRBJ2-3, with 7 bases lining up with TRBD2. Germline CDR1 ENHRY, CDR2 SYGVKD. J lost 0 bases, V lost 5 bases, and 14 bases had no gene match. The CDR3 contains 18 residues. CDR3 in DNA: TGTGCCATCAGTCGGTCACGGTCTAGCGGAGCCAGCACAGATACGCAGTATTTT. Protein sequence: CAISRSRSSGASTDTQYF.

This clone was found a few times. The chain uses TRBV6-5 and TRBJ2-4, with 7 bases aligning to TRBD1. The germline CDR1 and CDR2 sequences are MNHEY and SVGAGI. Germline trimming cut 6 bases from V and 1 base from J; bases unmatched to any gene: 6. There are 15 residues in the CDR3. This CDR3 reads CASRYTGAAKNIQYF. In DNA, the CDR3 is TGTGCCAGCAGGTATACAGGGGCGGCCAAAAACATTCAGTACTTC.

The gene calls are TRBV7-2 and TRBJ2-7; D perhaps matches TRBD2 (5 bases). The CDR3 has 14 amino acids. Germline V gives CDR1 SGHTA, CDR2 FQGNSA. V lost 5 bases to trimming and J lost 5 bases, with 16 bases between them. CDR3 nucleotides: TGTGCCAGCAGCCCGGGGTTACGGAGCGACGAGCAGTACTTC. Protein sequence: CASSPGLRSDEQYF.

This clone has a single count. J is TRBJ2-1 and V is TRBV7-3, with D possibly matching TRBD2 (5 bases). CDR1 is SGHTA, CDR2 FQGTGA, per germline. Trimming shortened V by 4 bases and J by 10 bases, and 14 bases separated the two germline ends. The CDR3 spans 13 residues. CDR3 sequence: CASSSFLGEEQFF. The CDR3 DNA sequence: TGTGCCAGCAGCTCCTTTCTTGGGGAGGAGCAGTTCTTC. Complete variable domain (other parts from reference TRBV7-3 and TRBJ2-1): GAGVSQTPSNKVTEKGKYVELRCDPISGHTALYWYRQSLGQGPEFLIYFQGTGAADDSGLPNDRFFAVRPEGSVSTLKIQRTERGDSAVYLCASSSFLGEEQFFGPGTRLTVL.

J is TRBJ2-1 and V is TRBV2, with unresolved D. This CDR3 is 14 amino acids long. V was shortened by 5 bases and J by 9 bases, with 17 bases between the two germline ends. Germline-derived CDR1 and CDR2 are SNHLY and FYNNEI. CDR3: CASSPSPAVGEQFF. CDR3 DNA sequence: TGTGCCAGCAGTCCCTCCCCCGCAGTTGGTGAGCAGTTCTTC.

The chain is built from TRBV5-8 and TRBJ2-3; D might be TRBD2 (6 bases). Trimming pared 3 bases from V and 2 bases from J, leaving 16 bases between. CDR3 length equals 16 residues. The germline CDR1 and CDR2 sequences are SGHTS and YDEGEE. CDR3 amino acids: CASSWGAGIFTDTQYF. Here the CDR3 DNA reads TGTGCCAGCAGCTGGGGTGCGGGGATCTTCACAGATACGCAGTATTTT.

J is TRBJ1-3 and V is TRBV7-2; maybe TRBD1 (5 bases). The CDR3 loop spans 14 amino acids. The V gene's germline CDR1 is SGHTA and CDR2 FQGNSA. Trimming removed 5 bases at V and 4 bases at J, with 12 bases between. CDR3 nucleotide sequence: TGTGCCAGCAGCCTACAGGTTCTAGGAAACACCATATATTTT. Translation gives CASSLQVLGNTIYF.

The chain links TRBV15 to TRBJ1-2; D not resolved. V lost 1 base and J 8 bases, leaving 8 bases between the germline ends. The germline V gene has CDR1 LNHNV and CDR2 YYDKDF (reference sequence). This CDR3 comprises 12 residues. The CDR3 nucleotides are TGTGCCACCAGCAGAGCGGGAGGCGGCTACACCTTC. It translates to CATSRAGGGYTF.

CDR3 in amino acids: CASGLDQEYEQYF. CDR3 nucleotide sequence: TGTGCTAGTGGTTTGGATCAAGAGTACGAGCAGTACTTC. The chain employs TRBV12-5 and TRBJ2-7; the D is unclear. V shed 1 base and J shed 4 bases, with 8 bases lying between them. CDR1 and CDR2 (germline): LGHNT, FRNRAP. CDR3 length: 13 amino acids.

This chain joins TRBV25-1 and TRBJ2-1, with 7 positions matching TRBD1. The CDR3 has 15 residues. CDR1 and CDR2 (germline): MGHDK, SYGVNS. J lost 8 bases, V lost 1 base, and 8 bases had no gene match. CDR3 residues: CASSEFETGSDEQFF. The CDR3 coding sequence is TGTGCCAGCAGTGAATTCGAGACAGGGTCAGATGAGCAGTTCTTC.

The chain couples TRBV15 to TRBJ2-1, with a weak D call TRBD1 (5 bases). The germline V gene encodes CDR1 LNHNV and CDR2 YYDKDF (reference sequence). V was shortened by 5 bases and J by 8 bases, with 10 bases between the two germline ends. This CDR3 is 12 amino acids long. The CDR3 DNA follows: TGTGCCACCAGCGTCCAGGGCTATGAGCAGTTCTTC. Encoded protein: CATSVQGYEQFF.

This sequence joins TRBV7-2 and TRBJ2-3, with 11 bases aligning to TRBD2. J was trimmed by 3 bases and V by 5 bases; bases with no gene match: 7. Germline lookup yields CDR1 SGHTA and CDR2 FQGNSA. The CDR3 runs to 16 residues. CDR3 sequence: CASSPLAGGGTDTQYF. The CDR3 DNA reads as TGTGCCAGCAGCCCCCTAGCGGGAGGTGGAACAGATACGCAGTATTTT. Looking up the rest from reference TRBV7-2 and TRBJ2-3 gives the full variable domain: GAGVSQSPSNKVTEKGKDVELRCDPISGHTALYWYRQSLGQGLEFLIYFQGNSAPDKSGLPSDRFSAERTGGSVSTLTIQRTQQEDSAVYLCASSPLAGGGTDTQYFGPGTRLTVL.

This clone was counted only a few times. The gene calls are TRBV28 and TRBJ2-6, with 7 bases fitting TRBD1. Losses at the gene ends were 5 bases for V and 2 bases for J; bases not matched to a gene: 6. Per germline, CDR1 MDHEN and CDR2 SYDVKM. The CDR3 consists of 16 residues. CDR3 amino acids: CASSPPGTAGANVLTF. CDR3 DNA sequence: TGTGCCAGCAGTCCGCCAGGGACAGCTGGGGCCAACGTCCTGACTTTC. The full variable domain, with the rest looked up from reference TRBV28 and TRBJ2-6, is DVKVTQSSRYLVKRTGEKVFLECVQDMDHENMFWYRQDPGLGLRLIYFSYDVKMKEKGDIPEGYSVSREKKERFSLILESASTNQTSMYLCASSPPGTAGANVLTFGAGSRLTVL.

CDR3 DNA: TGTGCCAGCAGCTTAGACAGGAATTACAATGAGCAGTTCTTC. It specifies CASSLDRNYNEQFF. V is TRBV7-9 and J is TRBJ2-1; weak D call: TRBD1 (5 bases). This CDR3 contains 14 residues. V lost 1 base to trimming and J lost 4 bases, with 8 bases between them. Germline V gene sequence: CDR1 SEHNR, CDR2 FQNEAQ (reference sequence).

V gene TRBV28 combines with J gene TRBJ1-4; D is uncertain. V was clipped by 3 bases and J by 3 bases, with 5 bases between them. The germline CDR1 and CDR2 sequences are MDHEN and SYDVKM. The CDR3 loop spans 13 amino acids. The CDR3 DNA reads TGTGCCAGCAGTTTTCGGGCTAATGAAAAACTGTTTTTT. Protein sequence: CASSFRANEKLFF.

V is TRBV5-1 and J is TRBJ2-3; 7 bases are shared with TRBD2. V gave up 1 base and J gave up 0 bases; unmatched junction bases: 5. The CDR3 extends over 16 amino acids. Germline CDR1 reads SGHRS; CDR2 reads YFSETQ. The CDR3 region has the DNA TGCGCCAGCAGCTTGTTCAGCGGGACTAGCACAGATACGCAGTATTTT. Protein: CASSLFSGTSTDTQYF. The entire variable domain, with the rest obtained from reference TRBV5-1 and TRBJ2-3, is as follows: KAGVTQTPRYLIKTRGQQVTLSCSPISGHRSVSWYQQTPGQGLQFLFEYFSETQRNKGNFPGRFSGRQFSNSRSEMNVSTLELGDSALYLCASSLFSGTSTDTQYFGPGTRLTVL.

This clone was counted only a few times. The rearrangement joins TRBV5-1 to TRBJ2-1; 11 bases agree with TRBD1. The CDR3 totals 15 residues. Looked up from germline, CDR1 is SGHRS and CDR2 is YFSETQ. V dropped 4 bases and J dropped 6; count of bases not matched to a gene: 6. The CDR3 sequence is CASSIPGQGGNEQFF. The CDR3 nucleotides are TGCGCCAGCAGCATACCGGGACAGGGGGGCAATGAGCAGTTCTTC.

The chain employs TRBV6-1 and TRBJ2-2, with TRBD2 matching over 10 bases. This CDR3 has 15 residues. Looked up from germline, CDR1 is MNHNS and CDR2 is SASEGT. V shed 2 bases and J 8 bases; nucleotides not matched to a gene: 5. The CDR3, as DNA: TGTGCCAGCAGTGAATTTCTAGCGGGAGAGGGGGAGCTGTTTTTT. The encoded protein is CASSEFLAGEGELFF.

The chain has TRBV7-9 and TRBJ1-2, with TRBD1 matching over 7 bases. Germline V gives CDR1 SEHNR, CDR2 FQNEAQ (reference sequence). Losses at the gene ends were 6 bases for V and 2 bases for J; bases not matched to a gene: 9. This CDR3 is built from 15 residues. In DNA form, the CDR3 reads TGTGCCAGCAGGCTTGAGGGGGCAGGAAACTATGGCTACACCTTC. Protein sequence: CASRLEGAGNYGYTF.

The chain carries TRBV29-1 and TRBJ1-2; D unclear. V lost 6 bases and J 8 bases, leaving 16 bases between the germline ends. CDR1 and CDR2 from the germline V gene are SQVTM and ANQGSEA. The CDR3 extends over 12 amino acids. The CDR3 loop is CSVAPSVVGYTF. The DNA for the CDR3 is TGCAGCGTAGCCCCGTCCGTCGTGGGCTACACCTTC.

V and J are TRBV5-5 and TRBJ2-5; 9 nucleotides match TRBD1. The CDR3 covers 14 residues. Germline CDR1 SGHKS, CDR2 YYEKEE (reference sequence). V shed 3 bases, J shed 1 base, and the junction held 1 base outside the gene matches. The CDR3 protein is CASSWGQGQETQYF. The CDR3 nucleotides read TGTGCCAGCAGCTGGGGACAGGGCCAAGAGACCCAGTACTTC.

The chain links TRBV5-1 to TRBJ2-1, with TRBD2 identical over 12 bases. The CDR3 sequence is 14 residues long. After removal of 0 bases from V and 10 bases from J, the junction contained 2 bases not matched to a gene. Per the germline V gene, CDR1 is SGHRS and CDR2 is YFSETQ. The CDR3 nucleotides read TGCGCCAGCAGCTTGGGGACTAGCGGGACCGAGCAGTTCTTC. Amino acid sequence: CASSLGTSGTEQFF.

The J gene is TRBJ2-1, the V gene TRBV14; the D is unclear. Per the germline V gene, CDR1 is SGHDN and CDR2 is FVKESK. Trimming stripped 1 base from V and 10 bases from J, with 8 bases between. This CDR3 is built from 12 residues. Written as DNA, the CDR3 is TGTGCCAGCAGCCAAGTAGTACGGGAGCAGTTCTTC. Its translation is CASSQVVREQFF.

The chain links TRBV2 to TRBJ1-1, with D maybe TRBD1 (6 bases). Germline CDR1 and CDR2: SNHLY and FYNNEI. V was cut by 4 bases and J by 4 bases, with 10 bases left in between. CDR3 length equals 13 residues. The CDR3 nucleotides are TGTGCCAGCAGTGTGTGGACAGCCACTGAAGCTTTCTTT. It is translated as CASSVWTATEAFF.

This chain connects TRBV7-8 to TRBJ2-1; D is undetermined. Germline V gives CDR1 SGHVS, CDR2 FQNEAQ. Deletions cut 1 base from V and 4 bases from J, with 5 bases between. The CDR3 has 13 amino acids. CDR3 sequence reads: CASSLDGYNEQFF. In nucleotides, the CDR3 is TGTGCCAGCAGCTTAGACGGGTACAATGAGCAGTTCTTC.

This clone showed up just once. The chain is built from TRBV28 and TRBJ1-2, with TRBD1 matching over 10 bases. The CDR3 consists of 16 residues. J gave up 5 bases and V 2 bases, and 8 bases lay outside the gene matches. Germline V CDR1 and CDR2: MDHEN, SYDVKM. The CDR3 loop reads CASSLGGTGEVYGYTF. The CDR3 DNA is TGTGCCAGCAGTTTAGGGGGGACAGGGGAAGTGTATGGCTACACCTTC.

This clone was detected only a few times. The chain carries TRBV6-6 and TRBJ2-1; no clear D gene. The V gene lost 2 bases and the J gene lost 9 bases, with 5 bases spanning the gap. CDR3 length equals 11 residues. Germline V CDR1 and CDR2: MNHNY, SVGAGI (reference sequence). CDR3 protein: CASSYNSEQFF. The CDR3 nucleotides are TGTGCCAGCAGTTACAACAGTGAGCAGTTCTTC.

Only a few counts were recorded for this clone. The J gene is TRBJ1-2, the V gene TRBV7-8; D unclear. The germline V gene has CDR1 SGHVS and CDR2 FQNEAQ. This CDR3 contains 16 residues. The V and J ends lost 0 bases and 5 bases respectively, with 16 bases between them. CDR3 region: CASSLAGVGFWYGYTF. The CDR3 DNA sequence: TGTGCCAGCAGCTTAGCCGGGGTAGGCTTCTGGTATGGCTACACCTTC. The whole variable domain, remainder taken from reference TRBV7-8 and TRBJ1-2, is GAGVSQSPRYKVAKRGQDVALRCDPISGHVSLFWYQQALGQGPEFLTYFQNEAQLDKSGLPSDRFFAERPEGSVSTLKIQRTQQEDSAVYLCASSLAGVGFWYGYTFGSGTRLTVV.

This clone has a handful of counts. The rearrangement uses TRBV4-2 and TRBJ2-5; 8 bases fit TRBD2. Near its end, the DNA agrees better with TRBJ2-7, so the J call may be wrong. Germline V gene lookup returns CDR1 LGHNA and CDR2 YNFKEQ. The CDR3 loop spans 15 amino acids. The CDR3 nucleotides are TGTGCCAGCAGCCAAGAAGCGGGAGAAGCGTACGAGCAGTACTTC. This translates into CASSQEAGEAYEQYF.